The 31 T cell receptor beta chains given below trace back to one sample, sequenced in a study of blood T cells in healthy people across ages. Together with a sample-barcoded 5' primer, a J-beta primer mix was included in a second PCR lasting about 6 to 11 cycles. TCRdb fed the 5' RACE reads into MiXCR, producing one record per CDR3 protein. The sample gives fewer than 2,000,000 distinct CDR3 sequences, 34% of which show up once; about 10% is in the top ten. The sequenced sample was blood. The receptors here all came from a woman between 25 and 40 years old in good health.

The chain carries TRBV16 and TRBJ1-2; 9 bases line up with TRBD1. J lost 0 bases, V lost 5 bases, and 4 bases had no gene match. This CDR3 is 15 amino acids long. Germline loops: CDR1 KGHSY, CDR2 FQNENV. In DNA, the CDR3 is TGTGCCAGCAGCAGAGGGACAGGGACTAACTATGGCTACACCTTC. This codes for CASSRGTGTNYGYTF. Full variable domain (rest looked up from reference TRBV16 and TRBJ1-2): GEEVAQTPKHLVRGEGQKAKLYCAPIKGHSYVFWYQQVLKNEFKFLISFQNENVFDETGMPKERFSAKCLPNSPCSLEIQATKLEDSAVYFCASSRGTGTNYGYTFGSGTRLTVV.

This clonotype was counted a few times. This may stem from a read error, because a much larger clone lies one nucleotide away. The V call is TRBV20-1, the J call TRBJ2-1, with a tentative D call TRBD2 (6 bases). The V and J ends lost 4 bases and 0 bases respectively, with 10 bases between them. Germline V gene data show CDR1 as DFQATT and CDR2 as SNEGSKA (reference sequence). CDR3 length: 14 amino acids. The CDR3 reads CSAKEGLSYNEQFF. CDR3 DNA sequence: TGCAGTGCTAAGGAGGGGCTCTCCTACAATGAGCAGTTCTTC.

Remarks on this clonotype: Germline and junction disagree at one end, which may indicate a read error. The CDR3 loop reads CSARDLGESGSETYNEQVF. DNA for the CDR3: TGCAGTGCTAGAGATCTGGGGGAGTCGGGTTCCGAAACTTACAATGAGCAGGTCTTC. The chain joins TRBV20-1 to TRBJ2-1, with D perhaps matching TRBD1 or TRBD2 (5 bases each). The germline V gene has CDR1 DFQATT and CDR2 SNEGSKA (reference sequence). The CDR3 consists of 19 residues.

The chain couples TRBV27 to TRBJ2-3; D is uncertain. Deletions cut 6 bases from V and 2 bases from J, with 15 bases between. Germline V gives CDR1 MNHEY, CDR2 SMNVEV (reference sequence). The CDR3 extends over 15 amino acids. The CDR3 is CASRQARSYTDTQYF. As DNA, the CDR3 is TGTGCCAGCAGGCAAGCGCGTAGTTACACAGATACGCAGTATTTT.

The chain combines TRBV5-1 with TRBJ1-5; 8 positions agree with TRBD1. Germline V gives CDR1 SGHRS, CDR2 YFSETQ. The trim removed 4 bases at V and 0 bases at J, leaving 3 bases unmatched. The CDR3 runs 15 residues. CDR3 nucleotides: TGCGCCAGCAGCGTACAGGGGGGTAGCAATCAGCCCCAGCATTTT. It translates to CASSVQGGSNQPQHF. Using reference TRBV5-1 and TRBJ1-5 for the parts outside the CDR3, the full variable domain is KAGVTQTPRYLIKTRGQQVTLSCSPISGHRSVSWYQQTPGQGLQFLFEYFSETQRNKGNFPGRFSGRQFSNSRSEMNVSTLELGDSALYLCASSVQGGSNQPQHFGDGTRLSIL.

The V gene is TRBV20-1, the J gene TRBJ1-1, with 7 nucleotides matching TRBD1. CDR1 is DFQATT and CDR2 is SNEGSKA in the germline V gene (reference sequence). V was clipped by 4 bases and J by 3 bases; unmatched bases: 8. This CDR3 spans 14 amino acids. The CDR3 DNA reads TGCAGTGCTACCGAACAGGGGCCGGACACTGAAGCTTTCTTT. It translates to CSATEQGPDTEAFF.

The CDR3 DNA sequence: TGTGCCAGCAGCTTAGACAGCCAAAATGAAAAACTGTTTTTT. Its protein product is CASSLDSQNEKLFF. V and J are TRBV7-9 and TRBJ1-4, with D unresolved. This CDR3 comprises 14 residues. The V end lost 1 base, the J end lost 5 bases, and 8 bases lay between the germline ends. CDR1 and CDR2 (germline): SEHNR, FQNEAQ (reference sequence). Full variable domain (outside the CDR3, taken from reference TRBV7-9 and TRBJ1-4): DTGVSQNPRHKITKRGQNVTFRCDPISEHNRLYWYRQTLGQGPEFLTYFQNEAQLEKSRLLSDRFSAERPKGSFSTLEIQRTEQGDSAMYLCASSLDSQNEKLFFGSGTQLSVL.

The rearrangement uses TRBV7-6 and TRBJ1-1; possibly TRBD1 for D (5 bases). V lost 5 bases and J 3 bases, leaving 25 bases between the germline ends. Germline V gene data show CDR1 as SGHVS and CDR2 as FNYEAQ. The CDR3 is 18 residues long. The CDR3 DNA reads TGTGCCAGCAGCCTCGGGTTTGGTGGGACTGGGGTTGACACTGAAGCTTTCTTT. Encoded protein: CASSLGFGGTGVDTEAFF.

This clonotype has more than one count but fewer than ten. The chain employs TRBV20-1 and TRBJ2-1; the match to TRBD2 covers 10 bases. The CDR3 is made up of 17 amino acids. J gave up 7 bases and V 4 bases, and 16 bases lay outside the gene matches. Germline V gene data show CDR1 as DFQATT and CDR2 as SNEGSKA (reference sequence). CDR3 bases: TGCAGTGCTACCAACCGGCCCCGACTAGCGGGCCTGAATGAGCAGTTCTTC. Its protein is CSATNRPRLAGLNEQFF.

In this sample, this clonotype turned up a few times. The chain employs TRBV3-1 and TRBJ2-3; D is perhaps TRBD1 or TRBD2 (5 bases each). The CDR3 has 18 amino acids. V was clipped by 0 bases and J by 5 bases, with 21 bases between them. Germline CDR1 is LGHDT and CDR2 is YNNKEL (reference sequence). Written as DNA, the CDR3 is TGTGCCAGCAGCCAAGATTATCCCTCCTCCGGGGCTGGAGATACGCAGTATTTT. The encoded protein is CASSQDYPSSGAGDTQYF.

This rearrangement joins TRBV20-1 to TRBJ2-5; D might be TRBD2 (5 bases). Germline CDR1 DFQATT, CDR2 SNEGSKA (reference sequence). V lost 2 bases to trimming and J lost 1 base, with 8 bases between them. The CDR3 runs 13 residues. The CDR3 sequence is CSARPSTQETQYF. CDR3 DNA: TGCAGTGCTAGACCTAGCACCCAAGAGACCCAGTACTTC.

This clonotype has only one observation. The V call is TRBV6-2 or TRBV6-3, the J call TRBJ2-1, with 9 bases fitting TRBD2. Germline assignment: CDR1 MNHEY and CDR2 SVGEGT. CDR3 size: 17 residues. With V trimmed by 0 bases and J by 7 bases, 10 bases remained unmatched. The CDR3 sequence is CASSYSWRGGLENEQFF. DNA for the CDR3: TGTGCCAGCAGTTACTCGTGGCGGGGGGGCCTTGAGAATGAGCAGTTCTTC.

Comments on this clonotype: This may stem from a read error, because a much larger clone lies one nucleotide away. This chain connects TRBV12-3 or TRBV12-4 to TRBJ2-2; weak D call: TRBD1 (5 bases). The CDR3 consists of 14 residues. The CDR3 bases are TGTGTCAGCAGTCCCAGGGCGAACACCGGGGAGCTGTTTTTT. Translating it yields CVSSPRANTGELFF.

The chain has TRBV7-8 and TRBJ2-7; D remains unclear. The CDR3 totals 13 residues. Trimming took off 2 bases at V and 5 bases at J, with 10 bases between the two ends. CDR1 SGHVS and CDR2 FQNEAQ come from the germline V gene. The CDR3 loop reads CASSLNLGNEQYF. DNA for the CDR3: TGTGCCAGCAGCTTAAACCTGGGGAACGAGCAGTACTTC.

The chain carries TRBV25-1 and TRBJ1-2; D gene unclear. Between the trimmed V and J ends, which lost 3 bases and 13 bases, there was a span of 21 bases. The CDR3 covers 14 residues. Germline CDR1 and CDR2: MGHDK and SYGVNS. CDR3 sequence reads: CASSDQSGSRFSTF. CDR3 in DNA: TGTGCCAGCAGTGATCAGTCCGGGAGCCGTTTTTCCACCTTC.

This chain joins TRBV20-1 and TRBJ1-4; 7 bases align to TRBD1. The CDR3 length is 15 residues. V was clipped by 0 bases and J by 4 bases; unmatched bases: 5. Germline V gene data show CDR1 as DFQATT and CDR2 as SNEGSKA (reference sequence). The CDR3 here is CSAREATGDNEKLFF. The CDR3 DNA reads TGCAGTGCTAGAGAAGCCACAGGGGATAATGAAAAACTGTTTTTT.

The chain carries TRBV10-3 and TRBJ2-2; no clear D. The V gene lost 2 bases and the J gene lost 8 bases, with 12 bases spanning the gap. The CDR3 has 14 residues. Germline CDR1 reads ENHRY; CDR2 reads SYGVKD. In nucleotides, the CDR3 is TGTGCCATCAGTGAGAGGCTAGTTGAGGGGGAGCTGTTTTTT. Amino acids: CAISERLVEGELFF.

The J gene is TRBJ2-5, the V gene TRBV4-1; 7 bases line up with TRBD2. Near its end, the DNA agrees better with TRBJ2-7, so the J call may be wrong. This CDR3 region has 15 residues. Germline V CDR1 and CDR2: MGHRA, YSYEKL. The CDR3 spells CASSQGSGVPYEQYF. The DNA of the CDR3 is TGCGCCAGCAGCCAAGGGAGCGGGGTACCCTACGAGCAGTACTTC.

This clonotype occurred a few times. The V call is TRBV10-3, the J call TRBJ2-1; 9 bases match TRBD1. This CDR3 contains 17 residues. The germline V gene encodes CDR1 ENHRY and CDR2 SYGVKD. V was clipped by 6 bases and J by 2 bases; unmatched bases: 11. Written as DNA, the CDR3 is TGTGCCATCAGCGATCCAGGGACAGGGATCCCCTACAATGAGCAGTTCTTC. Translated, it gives CAISDPGTGIPYNEQFF.

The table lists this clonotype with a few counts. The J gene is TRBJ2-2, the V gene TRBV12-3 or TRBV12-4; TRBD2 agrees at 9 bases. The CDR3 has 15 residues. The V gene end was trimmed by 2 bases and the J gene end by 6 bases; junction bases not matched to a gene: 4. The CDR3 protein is CASSLMAGGPGELFF. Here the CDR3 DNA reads TGTGCCAGCAGTTTAATGGCGGGAGGGCCCGGGGAGCTGTTTTTT.

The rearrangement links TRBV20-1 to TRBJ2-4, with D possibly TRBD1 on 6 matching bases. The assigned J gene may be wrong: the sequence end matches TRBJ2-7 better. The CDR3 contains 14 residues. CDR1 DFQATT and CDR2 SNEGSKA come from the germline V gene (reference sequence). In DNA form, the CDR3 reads TGCAGTGCTAGATACCCCAGGGGATTTTACGAGCAGTACTTC. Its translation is CSARYPRGFYEQYF.

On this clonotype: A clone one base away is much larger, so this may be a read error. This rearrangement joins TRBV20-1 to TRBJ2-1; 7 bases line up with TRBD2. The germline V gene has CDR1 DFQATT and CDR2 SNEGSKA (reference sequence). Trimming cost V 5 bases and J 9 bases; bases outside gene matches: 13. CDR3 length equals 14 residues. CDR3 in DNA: TGCAGTGCTTATACGACTGACGGGGGGAGTGAGCAGTTCTTC. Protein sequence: CSAYTTDGGSEQFF.

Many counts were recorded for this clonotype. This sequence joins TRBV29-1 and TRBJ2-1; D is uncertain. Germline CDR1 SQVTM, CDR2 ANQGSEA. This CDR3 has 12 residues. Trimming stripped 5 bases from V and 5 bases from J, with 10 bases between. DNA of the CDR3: TGCAGCGTTCGGCCCCAAAACAATGAGCAGTTCTTC. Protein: CSVRPQNNEQFF.

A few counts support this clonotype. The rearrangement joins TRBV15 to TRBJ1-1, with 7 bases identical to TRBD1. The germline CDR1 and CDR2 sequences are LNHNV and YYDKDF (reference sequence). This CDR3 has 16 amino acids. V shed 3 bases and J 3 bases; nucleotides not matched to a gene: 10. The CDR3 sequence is CATSRNDRASDTEAFF. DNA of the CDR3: TGTGCCACCAGCAGGAATGACAGGGCAAGTGACACTGAAGCTTTCTTT.

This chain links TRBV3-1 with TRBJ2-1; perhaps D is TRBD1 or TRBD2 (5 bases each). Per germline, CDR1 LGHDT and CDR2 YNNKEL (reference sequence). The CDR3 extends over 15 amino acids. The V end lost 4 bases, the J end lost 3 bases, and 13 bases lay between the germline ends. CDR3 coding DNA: TGTGCCAGCAGCCCTCGGGACGCTAACTACAATGAGCAGTTCTTC. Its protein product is CASSPRDANYNEQFF.

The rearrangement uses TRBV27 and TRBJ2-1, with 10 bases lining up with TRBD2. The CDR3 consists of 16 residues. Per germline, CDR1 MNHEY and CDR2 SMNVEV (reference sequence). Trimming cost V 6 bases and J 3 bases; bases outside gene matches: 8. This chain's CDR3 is CASSASGGEVYNEQFF. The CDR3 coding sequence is TGTGCCAGCAGCGCTAGCGGGGGAGAGGTCTACAATGAGCAGTTCTTC.

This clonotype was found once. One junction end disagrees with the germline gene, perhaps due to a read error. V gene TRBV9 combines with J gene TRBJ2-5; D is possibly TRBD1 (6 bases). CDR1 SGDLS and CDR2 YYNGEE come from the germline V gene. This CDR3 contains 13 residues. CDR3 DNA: TGTGCCAGCAACGCCTCTACAGGGTTCCCATTGGACTTC. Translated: CASNASTGFPLDF.

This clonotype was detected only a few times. The CDR3 loop is CASSPQQGLAKNIQYF. For the CDR3, the DNA is TGTGCCAGCTCACCACAACAGGGACTAGCCAAAAACATTCAGTACTTC. This rearrangement joins TRBV18 to TRBJ2-4, with D perhaps TRBD1 or TRBD2 (6 bases each). Trimming left V 1 base short and J 0 bases short, with 10 bases between. Germline-derived CDR1 and CDR2 are KGHSH and LQKENI. The CDR3 is 16 residues long. Drawing the rest from reference TRBV18 and TRBJ2-4, the complete variable domain is NAGVMQNPRHLVRRRGQEARLRCSPMKGHSHVYWYRQLPEEGLKFMVYLQKENIIDESGMPKERFSAEFPKEGPSILRIQQVVRGDSAAYFCASSPQQGLAKNIQYFGAGTRLSVL.

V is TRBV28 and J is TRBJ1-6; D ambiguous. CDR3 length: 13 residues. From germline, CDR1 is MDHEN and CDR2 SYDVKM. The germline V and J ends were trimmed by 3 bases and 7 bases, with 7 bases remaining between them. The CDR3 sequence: CASSFRTNSPLHF. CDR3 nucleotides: TGTGCCAGCAGTTTCCGGACCAATTCACCCCTCCACTTT.

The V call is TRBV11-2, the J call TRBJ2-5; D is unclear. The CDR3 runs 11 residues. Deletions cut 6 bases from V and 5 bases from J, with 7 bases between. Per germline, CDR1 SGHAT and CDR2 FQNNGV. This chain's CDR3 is CASSTFETQYF. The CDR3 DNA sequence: TGTGCCAGCAGTACTTTTGAGACCCAGTACTTC.

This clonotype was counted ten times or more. Written as DNA, the CDR3 is TGTGCCATCAGAAACCGCGGGACAGGGCACATTGCGCAGTATTTT. Encoded protein: CAIRNRGTGHIAQYF. V gene TRBV10-3 combines with J gene TRBJ2-3; 9 bases map to TRBD1. Trimming at V came to 6 bases and at J to 10 bases, leaving 14 bases not matched to a gene. CDR3 length: 15 residues. CDR1 and CDR2 from the germline V gene are ENHRY and SYGVKD.